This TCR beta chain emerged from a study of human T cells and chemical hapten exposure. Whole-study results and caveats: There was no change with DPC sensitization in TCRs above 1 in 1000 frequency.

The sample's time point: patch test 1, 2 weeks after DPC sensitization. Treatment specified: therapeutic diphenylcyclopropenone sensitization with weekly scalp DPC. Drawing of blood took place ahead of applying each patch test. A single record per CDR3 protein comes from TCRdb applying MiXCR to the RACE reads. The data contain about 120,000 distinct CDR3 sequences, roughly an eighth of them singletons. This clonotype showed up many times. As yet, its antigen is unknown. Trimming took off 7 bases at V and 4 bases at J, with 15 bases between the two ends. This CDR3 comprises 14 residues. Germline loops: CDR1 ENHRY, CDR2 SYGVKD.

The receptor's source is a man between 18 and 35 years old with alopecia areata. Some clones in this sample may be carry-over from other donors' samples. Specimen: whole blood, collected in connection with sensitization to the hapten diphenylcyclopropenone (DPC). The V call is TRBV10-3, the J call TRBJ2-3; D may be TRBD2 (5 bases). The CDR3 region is CAIMEDSSADTQYF. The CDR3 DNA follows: TGTGCCATCATGGAAGATAGTAGCGCAGATACGCAGTATTTT.